Each of the 12 T cell receptor beta chains below was sequenced from the same sample in a study of T cell responses to AZD1222 COVID-19 vaccine. Generated by immunoSEQ multiplex PCR, the TCRdb table keeps only in-frame clones and is missing some. The sample yields around 110,000 clones, around 94% seen once. The sample here was peripheral blood, taken 28 days after the second AZD1222 dose. The receptors come from an adult who received the AZD1222 COVID-19 vaccine.

The chain recombines TRBV5-4 with TRBJ2-1, with D unclear. Germline CDR1 is SGHNT and CDR2 is YYREEE (reference sequence). V lost 7 bases to trimming and J lost 6 bases, with 14 bases between them. This CDR3 spans 13 amino acids. For the CDR3, the DNA is TGTGCCAGCTCAGACCGGTACGGCAATGAGCAGTTCTTC. Amino acid sequence: CASSDRYGNEQFF.

The chain combines TRBV6-5 with TRBJ2-6; D gene unclear. CDR3 length: 15 residues. V lost 6 bases and J lost 2, with 11 bases in between. Germline assignment: CDR1 MNHEY and CDR2 SVGAGI. CDR3 sequence (DNA): TGTGCCAGCAGCACTCGTAGGGCTGGGGCCAACGTCCTGACTTTC. Translating gives CASSTRRAGANVLTF.

This clone showed up just once. The chain uses TRBV2 and TRBJ2-3; tentatively, D is TRBD2 (7 bases). The germline V gene has CDR1 SNHLY and CDR2 FYNNEI. The CDR3 contains 15 residues. V was pared by 7 bases and J by 2 bases, with 16 bases between. CDR3 DNA sequence: TGTGCCAGCACCTTTGCGGGGGCGGACACAGATACGCAGTATTTT. Its protein product is CASTFAGADTDTQYF.

The chain carries TRBV5-1 and TRBJ2-2; D uncertain. Trimming removed 5 bases at V and 6 bases at J, with 5 bases between. Germline-derived CDR1 and CDR2 are SGHRS and YFSETQ. The CDR3 length is 11 residues. The CDR3 sequence: CASRISGELFF. The DNA of the CDR3 is TGCGCCAGCAGAATTTCCGGGGAGCTGTTTTTT.

This clone occurred once. CDR3 residues: CASSIGGGRPQHF. CDR3 nucleotide sequence: TGTGCCAGTAGTATAGGGGGGGGTAGGCCCCAGCATTTT. The V call is TRBV19, the J call TRBJ1-5; D perhaps matches TRBD1 (5 bases). The CDR3 is made up of 13 amino acids. Germline assignment: CDR1 LNHDA and CDR2 SQIVND (reference sequence). With 1 base removed from V and 9 bases from J, the gap between germline ends came to 10 bases. The whole variable domain, filled in from reference TRBV19 and TRBJ1-5, reads DGGITQSPKYLFRKEGQNVTLSCEQNLNHDAMYWYRQDPGQGLRLIYYSQIVNDFQKGDIAEGYSVSREKKESFPLTVTSAQKNPTAFYLCASSIGGGRPQHFGDGTRLSIL.

V usage is TRBV27 and J usage is TRBJ2-7; D is unclear. The CDR3 runs 13 residues. V was trimmed by 3 bases and J by 4 bases, leaving 10 bases between them. The germline CDR1 and CDR2 sequences are MNHEY and SMNVEV (reference sequence). The CDR3 nucleotides are TGTGCCAGCAGTTTCAGTGCTCGTTACGAGCAGTACTTC. Translating it yields CASSFSARYEQYF.

The rearrangement joins TRBV18 to TRBJ1-4, with TRBD1 matching 7 bases. The CDR3 contains 15 residues. Germline assignment: CDR1 KGHSH and CDR2 LQKENI. Trimming cost V 3 bases and J 0 bases; bases outside gene matches: 1. CDR3 nucleotides: TGTGCCAGCTCACCCACAGGGGCAACTAATGAAAAACTGTTTTTT. It translates to CASSPTGATNEKLFF.

The chain uses TRBV7-3 and TRBJ2-3; D uncertain. The ends were cut back, 5 bases at V and 0 bases at J, with 6 bases in the middle. This CDR3 spans 13 amino acids. Germline-derived CDR1 and CDR2 are SGHTA and FQGTGA. CDR3 in amino acids: CASSITSTDTQYF. DNA for the CDR3: TGTGCCAGCAGCATCACCAGCACAGATACGCAGTATTTT.

V is TRBV3-1 (or the pseudogene TRBV3-2) and J is TRBJ2-7; no definite D call. The germline V gene encodes CDR1 LGHDT and CDR2 YNNKEL (reference sequence). Between the trimmed V and J ends, which lost 0 bases and 0 bases, there was a span of 12 bases. The CDR3 has 16 amino acids. The chain's CDR3 is CASSQDLYRSSYEQYF. As DNA, the CDR3 is TGTGCCAGCAGCCAAGATTTATATAGGAGCTCCTACGAGCAGTACTTC.

The V gene is TRBV6-5, the J gene TRBJ2-2; TRBD2 is a possible D gene (6 bases). Trimming took 2 bases from V and 3 from J, leaving 10 bases between them. There are 15 residues in the CDR3. CDR1 is MNHEY, CDR2 SVGAGI, per germline. The CDR3 DNA sequence: TGTGCCAGCAGTTACGATGGGGGGTACACCGGGGAGCTGTTTTTT. Its protein product is CASSYDGGYTGELFF.

This sequence joins TRBV15 and TRBJ2-5; D possibly uses TRBD1 or TRBD2 (5 bases each). V dropped 1 base and J dropped 5 bases, with 11 bases sitting between them. The CDR3 sequence is 14 residues long. Germline lookup yields CDR1 LNHNV and CDR2 YYDKDF (reference sequence). The CDR3 spells CATSRGTEGETQYF. The CDR3 coding sequence is TGTGCCACCAGCAGAGGAACAGAGGGGGAGACCCAGTACTTC.

This chain links TRBV27 with TRBJ2-1; tentatively, D is TRBD1 or TRBD2 (5 bases each). Trimming pared 9 bases from V and 2 bases from J, leaving 14 bases between. The V gene's germline CDR1 is MNHEY and CDR2 SMNVEV (reference sequence). CDR3 length: 14 residues. CDR3 sequence (DNA): TGTGCCAGTGGGGACCCGGGCACCTACAATGAGCAGTTCTTC. As protein: CASGDPGTYNEQFF.